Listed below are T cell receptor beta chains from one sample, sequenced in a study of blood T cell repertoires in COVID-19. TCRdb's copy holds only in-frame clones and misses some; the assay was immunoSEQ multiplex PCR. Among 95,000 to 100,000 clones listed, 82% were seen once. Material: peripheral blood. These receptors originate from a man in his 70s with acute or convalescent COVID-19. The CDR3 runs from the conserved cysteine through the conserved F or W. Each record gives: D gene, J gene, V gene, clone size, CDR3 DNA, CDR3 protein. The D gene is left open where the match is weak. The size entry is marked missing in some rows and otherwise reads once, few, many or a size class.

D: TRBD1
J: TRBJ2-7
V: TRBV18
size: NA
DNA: TGTGCCAGCTCACCACTCCCCGGGACAGGAAGCTACGAGCAGTACTTC
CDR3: CASSPLPGTGSYEQYF

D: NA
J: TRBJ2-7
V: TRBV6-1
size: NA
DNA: TGTGCCAGCAGTGAAAGGGGCTACGAGCAGTACTTC
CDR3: CASSERGYEQYF

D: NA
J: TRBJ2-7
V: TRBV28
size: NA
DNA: TGTGCCAGCACCCCGGACAGCTACGAGCAGTACTTC
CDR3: CASTPDSYEQYF

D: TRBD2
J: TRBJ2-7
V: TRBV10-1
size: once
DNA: TGCGCCAGCAGTGAGGGACTAGCGCCAGCCTACGGGCAGTACTTC
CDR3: CASSEGLAPAYGQYF

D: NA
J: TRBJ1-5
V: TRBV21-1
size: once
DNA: TGTGCCATCCCCCAAAATCAGCCCCAGCATTTT
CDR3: CAIPQNQPQHF

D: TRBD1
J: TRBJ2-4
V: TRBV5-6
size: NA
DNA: TGTGCCAGCAGCTTGGGGGACAGGGTTAACATTCAGTACTTC
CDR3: CASSLGDRVNIQYF

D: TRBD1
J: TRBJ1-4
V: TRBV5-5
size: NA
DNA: TGTGCCAGCAGTACCAGGGGGCTATTGAATGAAAAACTGTTTTTT
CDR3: CASSTRGLLNEKLFF

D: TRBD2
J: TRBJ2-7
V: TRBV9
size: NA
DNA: TGTGCCAGCAGCGTAGCTGTACTAGCGGGAGACGAGCAGTACTTC
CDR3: CASSVAVLAGDEQYF

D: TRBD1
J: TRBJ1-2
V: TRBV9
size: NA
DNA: TGTGCCAGCAGCGTCCGACTACAGGGGAACTATGGCTACACCTTC
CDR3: CASSVRLQGNYGYTF

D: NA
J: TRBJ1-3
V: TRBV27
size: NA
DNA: TGTGCCAGCAGTTTACGGGGAGGTGGAAACACCATATATTTT
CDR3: CASSLRGGGNTIYF

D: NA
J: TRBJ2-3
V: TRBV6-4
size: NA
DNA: TGTGCCAGCAGTGACATAGCCGGAACAGATACGCAGTATTTT
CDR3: CASSDIAGTDTQYF

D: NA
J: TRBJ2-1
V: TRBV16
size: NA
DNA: TGTGCCAGCAGCCAACGGGCGGGAACCACCTACAATGAGCAGTTCTTC
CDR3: CASSQRAGTTYNEQFF

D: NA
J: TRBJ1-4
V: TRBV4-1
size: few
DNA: TGCGCCAGCAGCCAAGAGCATATGGCAGGGAGGACTAATGAAAAACTGTTTTTT
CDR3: CASSQEHMAGRTNEKLFF

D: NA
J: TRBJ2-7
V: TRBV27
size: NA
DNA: TGTGCCAGCAGTTTATCGGAAGCGGGTCCCTACGAGCAGTACTTC
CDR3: CASSLSEAGPYEQYF

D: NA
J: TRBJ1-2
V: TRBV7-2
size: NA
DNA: TGTGCCAGCAGCTCCGGAGGAGGGGTCAGGGATACTTCTGGCTACACCTTC
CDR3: CASSSGGGVRDTSGYTF